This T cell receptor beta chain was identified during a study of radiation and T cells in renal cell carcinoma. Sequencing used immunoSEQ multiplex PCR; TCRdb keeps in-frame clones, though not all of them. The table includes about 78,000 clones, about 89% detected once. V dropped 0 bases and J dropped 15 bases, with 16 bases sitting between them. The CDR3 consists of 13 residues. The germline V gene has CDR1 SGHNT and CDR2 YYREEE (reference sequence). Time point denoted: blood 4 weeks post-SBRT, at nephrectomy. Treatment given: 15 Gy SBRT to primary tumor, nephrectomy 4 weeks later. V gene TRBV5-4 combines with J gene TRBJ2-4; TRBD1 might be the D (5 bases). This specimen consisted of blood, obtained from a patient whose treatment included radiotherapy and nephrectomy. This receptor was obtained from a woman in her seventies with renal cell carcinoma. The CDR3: CASSLDGALRWYF. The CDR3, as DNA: TGTGCCAGCAGCTTGGATGGGGCCCTACGGTGGTACTTC.